This T cell receptor beta chain was sequenced during a study of human T cells and chemical hapten exposure. Study as a whole: Diagnoses of alopecia areata, totalis or universalis occurred in mostly female patients.

TCRdb reanalysed the RACE reads using MiXCR and keeps one entry per CDR3 protein. The profile covers more than 250,000 distinct CDR3 sequences, with approximately 8.6% appearing a single time and roughly 2.5% taken by the ten largest. Time point: pre-sensitization, week 0. Specified treatment: therapeutic diphenylcyclopropenone sensitization with weekly scalp DPC. The CDR3 is 13 residues long. CDR1 and CDR2 (germline): SQVTM, ANQGSEA. V shed 4 bases and J 8 bases; nucleotides not matched to a gene: 7. The clonotype was recovered from a woman aged 40 to 50 with alopecia areata. Some clones in this sample may be carry-over from other donors' samples. The sample here was whole blood, taken in connection with sensitization to the hapten diphenylcyclopropenone (DPC). The genes are TRBV29-1 and TRBJ2-1, with 8 bases that match TRBD2. CDR3 coding DNA: TGCAGCGTTGTAGTCGGGGGGGTCTATGAGCAGTTCTTC. Residues: CSVVVGGVYEQFF.